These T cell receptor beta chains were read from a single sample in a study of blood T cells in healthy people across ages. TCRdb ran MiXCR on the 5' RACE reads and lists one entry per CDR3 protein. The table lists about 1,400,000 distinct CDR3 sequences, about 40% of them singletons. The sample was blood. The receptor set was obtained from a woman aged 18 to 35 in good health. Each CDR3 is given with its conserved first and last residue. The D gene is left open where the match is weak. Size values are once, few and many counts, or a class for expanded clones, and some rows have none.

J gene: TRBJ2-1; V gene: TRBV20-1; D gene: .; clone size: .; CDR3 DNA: TGCAGTGCTGCCGATCAGAGGATCGATGAGCAGTTCTTC; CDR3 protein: CSAADQRIDEQFF
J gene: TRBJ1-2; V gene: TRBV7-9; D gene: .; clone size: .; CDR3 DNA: TGTGCCAGCAGCGTAAGCAAAGACTATGGCTACACCTTC; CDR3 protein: CASSVSKDYGYTF
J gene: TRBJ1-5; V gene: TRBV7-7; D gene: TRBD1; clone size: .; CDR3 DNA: TGTGCTAGCAGCCCTATTGACAGGGGTTATAGCAATCAGCCCCAGCATTTT; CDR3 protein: CASSPIDRGYSNQPQHF
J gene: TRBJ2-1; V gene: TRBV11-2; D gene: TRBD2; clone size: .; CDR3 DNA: TGTGCCAGCAGCTTAGGGGGTAGCGGGGGGTGGGATGAGCAGTTCTTC; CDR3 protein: CASSLGGSGGWDEQFF
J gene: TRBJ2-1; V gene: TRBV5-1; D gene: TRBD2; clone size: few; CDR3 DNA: TGCGCCAGCAGCCGAAAACTAGCGGGAGGCTCCTACAATGAGCAGTTCTTC; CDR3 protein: CASSRKLAGGSYNEQFF
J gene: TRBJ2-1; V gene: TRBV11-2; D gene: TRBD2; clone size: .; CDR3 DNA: TGTGCCAGCAGCTTAGACCCTAGCGGGGGCTGGCAGTTCTTC; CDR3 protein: CASSLDPSGGWQFF
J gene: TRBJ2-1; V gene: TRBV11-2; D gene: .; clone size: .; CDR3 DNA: TGTGCCAGCAGCTTTCGAGGGGCTAGCCTCCTGAAAGGACGCAATGAGCAGTTCTTC; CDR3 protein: CASSFRGASLLKGRNEQFF
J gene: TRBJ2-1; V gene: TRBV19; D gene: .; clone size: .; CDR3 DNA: TGTGCCAGTAGTATATCAGCGGGCCAAGAGACCCAGTTCTTC; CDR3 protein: CASSISAGQETQFF
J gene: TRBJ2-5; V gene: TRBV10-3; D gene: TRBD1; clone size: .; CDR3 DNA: TGTGCCACGACGGGACAGGAACAAGAGACCCAGTACTTC; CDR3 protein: CATTGQEQETQYF
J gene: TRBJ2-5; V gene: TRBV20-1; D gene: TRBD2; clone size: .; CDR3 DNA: TGCAGTGCTAGAGATTGGTTAGGACAGCGGGGGAGCCTAGAGACCCAGTACTTC; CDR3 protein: CSARDWLGQRGSLETQYF
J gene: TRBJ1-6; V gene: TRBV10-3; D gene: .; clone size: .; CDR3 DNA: TGTGCCATCACCCCGGGCAGGGAGTCACCCCTCCACTTT; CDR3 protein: CAITPGRESPLHF
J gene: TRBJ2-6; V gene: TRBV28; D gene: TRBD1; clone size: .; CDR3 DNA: TGTGCCAGCAGTTTAGCCGGGACAGGGGGCGCATATGGGGCCAACGTCCTGACTTTC; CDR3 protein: CASSLAGTGGAYGANVLTF
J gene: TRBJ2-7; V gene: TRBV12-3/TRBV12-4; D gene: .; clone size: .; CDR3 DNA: TGTGCCAGCAGTTTGAGGGTAGTAGACGAGCAGTACTTC; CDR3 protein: CASSLRVVDEQYF
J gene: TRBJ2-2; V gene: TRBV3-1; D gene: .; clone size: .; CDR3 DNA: TGTGCCAGCAGCCGAGGGCCCGCGAACACCGGGGAGCTGTTTTTT; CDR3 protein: CASSRGPANTGELFF
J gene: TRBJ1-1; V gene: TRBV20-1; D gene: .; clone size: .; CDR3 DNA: TGCAGTGCTAGGATCGGGGGGCTCACTGAAGCTTTCTTT; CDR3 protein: CSARIGGLTEAFF
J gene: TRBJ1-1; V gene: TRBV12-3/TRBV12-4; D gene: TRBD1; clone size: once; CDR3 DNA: TGTGCCAGCAGTTTAGTCGCTACAGGGGAGACTGAAGCTTTCTTT; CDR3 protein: CASSLVATGETEAFF
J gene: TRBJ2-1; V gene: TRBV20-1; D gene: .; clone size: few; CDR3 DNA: TGCAGTGCTAGGAGGGCTCATACCCTATACAATGAGCAGTTCTTC; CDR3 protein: CSARRAHTLYNEQFF
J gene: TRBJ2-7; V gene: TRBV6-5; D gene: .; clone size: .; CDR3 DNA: TGTGCCAGCAGTTCCAGGACAGCTTCCACCTACGAGCAGTACTTC; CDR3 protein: CASSSRTASTYEQYF
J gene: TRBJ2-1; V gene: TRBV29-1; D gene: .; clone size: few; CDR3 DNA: TGCAGCGTTTCAGGGGTGGACGAGCAGTTCTTC; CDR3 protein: CSVSGVDEQFF
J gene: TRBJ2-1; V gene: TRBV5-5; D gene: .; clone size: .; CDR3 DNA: TGTGCCAGCAGCTTGCAGACGGGAGTGGCCTACAATGAGCAGTTCTTC; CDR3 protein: CASSLQTGVAYNEQFF